This T cell receptor beta chain was obtained from a study of blood T cells in healthy people across ages. Overall study context: Using template switching, researchers captured about one barcoded beta molecule for each two T cells.

The CDR3 extends over 11 amino acids. Trimming shortened V by 0 bases and J by 9 bases, and 2 bases separated the two germline ends. Germline V gene data show CDR1 as KGHDR and CDR2 as SFDVKD. In each sample, at least 6.5 million PBMCs were isolated. A J-beta primer mix and a sample-barcoded 5' primer were used in a second PCR of roughly 7 to 12 cycles. Unique molecular identifiers of 12 random nucleotides labeled each cDNA. TCRdb ran MiXCR on the 5' RACE reads and lists one entry per CDR3 protein. The sample holds 700,000 or so distinct CDR3 sequences, roughly 20% seen once. This clonotype was seen only a few times.

Material: blood. The receptor comes from a man between 65 and 85 years old in good health. The gene calls are TRBV24-1 and TRBJ2-1; D unclear. CDR3: CATSDLIEQFF. The DNA of the CDR3 is TGTGCCACCAGTGATTTGATTGAGCAGTTCTTC.